These 22 T cell receptor beta chains were sequenced from one sample in a study of neoadjuvant anti-PD-1 for oral cavity cancer. Measured with immunoSEQ multiplex PCR; TCRdb has only the in-frame clones, and not every one. This sample has about 14,000 clones, with roughly 70% found just once. The sequences come from PBMCs, collected before nivolumab (anti-PD-1) treatment. All receptors derive from a person between 40 and 80 years old with oral cavity squamous cell carcinoma.

The rearrangement links TRBV27 to TRBJ2-6; D remains unclear. V lost 6 bases, J lost 0 bases, and 3 bases lay in between. Germline CDR1 reads MNHEY; CDR2 reads SMNVEV (reference sequence). The CDR3 is 13 residues long. The CDR3 sequence is CASSLSGANVLTF. Here the CDR3 DNA reads TGTGCCAGCAGCCTCTCTGGGGCCAACGTCCTGACTTTC.

V is TRBV5-1 and J is TRBJ1-4; no clear D gene. CDR1 SGHRS and CDR2 YFSETQ come from the germline V gene. This CDR3 contains 13 residues. V lost 5 bases to trimming and J lost 5 bases, with 10 bases between them. CDR3 bases: TGCGCCAGCAGGACACGCATAAATGAAAAACTGTTTTTT. Its translation: CASRTRINEKLFF.

This clone appeared a few times. The V and J genes are TRBV25-1 and TRBJ1-4, with TRBD1 matching over 8 bases. CDR1 is MGHDK and CDR2 is SYGVNS in the germline V gene. The CDR3 consists of 15 residues. V gave up 6 bases and J gave up 5 bases; unmatched junction bases: 8. CDR3 loop: CASRGTGGKNEKLFF. CDR3 nucleotide sequence: TGTGCCAGCAGGGGGACAGGTGGTAAGAATGAAAAACTGTTTTTT.

This chain uses TRBV7-2 with TRBJ2-7; the match to TRBD2 covers 7 bases. With V trimmed by 5 bases and J by 5 bases, 12 bases remained unmatched. The CDR3 totals 15 residues. Germline CDR1 SGHTA, CDR2 FQGNSA. DNA of the CDR3: TGTGCCAGCAGCGCAGAGGGGCGGGGGACTGACGAGCAGTACTTC. As protein: CASSAEGRGTDEQYF.

The V and J genes are TRBV6-5 and TRBJ1-1; D perhaps matches TRBD1 (5 bases). This CDR3 has 14 amino acids. CDR1 and CDR2 (germline): MNHEY, SVGAGI. Trimming removed 5 bases at V and 4 bases at J, with 14 bases between. CDR3 in amino acids: CASSGGLFTTEAFF. DNA for the CDR3: TGTGCCAGCAGTGGGGGACTGTTCACCACTGAAGCTTTCTTT.

V gene TRBV28 combines with J gene TRBJ1-2, with 10 bases aligning to TRBD1. The germline V gene encodes CDR1 MDHEN and CDR2 SYDVKM. V shed 5 bases, J shed 0 bases, and the junction held 3 bases outside the gene matches. The CDR3 runs 15 residues. CDR3 residues: CASSPGTGANYGYTF. The CDR3 DNA is TGTGCCAGCAGTCCAGGGACAGGGGCTAACTATGGCTACACCTTC.

This clone was picked up one time. CDR3 sequence (DNA): TGTGCCAGCAGCTTAAGAGTAAGGACGTTCACCACAGATACGCAGTATTTT. This translates into CASSLRVRTFTTDTQYF. V and J are TRBV7-8 and TRBJ2-3; D unclear. This CDR3 is 17 amino acids long. CDR1 is SGHVS and CDR2 is FQNEAQ in the germline V gene. Trimming removed 2 bases at V and 2 bases at J, with 17 bases between.

The genes are TRBV6-1 and TRBJ2-7; TRBD2 matches at 11 bases. Germline CDR1 MNHNS, CDR2 SASEGT. This CDR3 is 16 amino acids long. V lost 4 bases, J lost 5 bases, and 10 bases stayed unmatched. CDR3 DNA sequence: TGTGCCAGCAGTGTCTTTAGCGGGGGGGCCGTGGACGAGCAGTACTTC. Translated: CASSVFSGGAVDEQYF.

The V call is TRBV5-1, the J call TRBJ1-1; the D gene is possibly TRBD1 (5 bases). The CDR3 spans 15 residues. V lost 0 bases and J lost 0, with 9 bases in between. The germline V gene has CDR1 SGHRS and CDR2 YFSETQ. The CDR3 region has the DNA TGCGCCAGCAGCTTGGTTGACAGTCTGAACACTGAAGCTTTCTTT. Translation gives CASSLVDSLNTEAFF.

This chain connects TRBV29-1 to TRBJ2-2, with unresolved D. This CDR3 region has 13 residues. Germline loops: CDR1 SQVTM, CDR2 ANQGSEA. Trimming took off 4 bases at V and 7 bases at J, with 13 bases between the two ends. CDR3 region: CSVVGTLGGELFF. CDR3 DNA: TGCAGCGTTGTAGGCACCTTGGGCGGGGAGCTGTTTTTT.

The chain uses TRBV11-2 and TRBJ2-1, with TRBD2 matching over 8 bases. In germline, CDR1 is SGHAT, CDR2 FQNNGV. Germline trimming cut 0 bases from V and 10 bases from J; bases unmatched to any gene: 8. The CDR3 consists of 15 residues. In DNA, the CDR3 is TGTGCCAGCAGCTTAGAAGCCAGCGGGGGATTCGAGCAGTTCTTC. It codes for CASSLEASGGFEQFF.

This clone has more than one count but fewer than ten. The chain uses TRBV9 and TRBJ2-2, with TRBD2 matching 9 bases. The J segment lost 4 bases and the V segment lost 2 bases, leaving 3 bases of the junction unmatched. This CDR3 contains 15 residues. Germline V gene data show CDR1 as SGDLS and CDR2 as YYNGEE. CDR3 sequence: CASSVSGGVTGELFF. Written as DNA, the CDR3 is TGTGCCAGCAGCGTTAGCGGGGGCGTCACCGGGGAGCTGTTTTTT.

The chain is built from TRBV6-1 and TRBJ2-1, with 8 bases aligning to TRBD1. The CDR3 loop spans 15 amino acids. The germline CDR1 and CDR2 sequences are MNHNS and SASEGT. The ends lost 6 bases at V and 5 bases at J; junction bases unmatched: 9. CDR3 DNA sequence: TGTGCCAGCAGAAGGACAGGGCTATTGAACAATGAGCAGTTCTTC. Translated: CASRRTGLLNNEQFF.

This rearrangement joins TRBV28 to TRBJ1-1, with D perhaps matching TRBD1 (6 bases). V lost 4 bases and J 6 bases, leaving 9 bases between the germline ends. Germline CDR1 is MDHEN and CDR2 is SYDVKM. The CDR3 consists of 12 residues. This chain's CDR3 is CASSSQGPEAFF. CDR3 coding DNA: TGTGCCAGCAGTTCGCAGGGGCCTGAAGCTTTCTTT.

The chain employs TRBV7-9 and TRBJ1-2; D gene unclear. V shed 10 bases and J shed 8 bases, with 14 bases lying between them. This CDR3 region has 11 residues. CDR1 and CDR2 from the germline V gene are SEHNR and FQNEAQ (reference sequence). For the CDR3, the DNA is TGTGCCACCCCCATGGCGAGAGGCTACACCTTC. Translated, it gives CATPMARGYTF.

The chain couples TRBV6-1 to TRBJ1-2; D unresolved. This CDR3 spans 13 amino acids. Germline V gene lookup returns CDR1 MNHNS and CDR2 SASEGT. Deletions cut 0 bases from V and 4 bases from J, with 6 bases between. Written as DNA, the CDR3 is TGTGCCAGCAGTGAAGCAGGAGGCTATGGCTACACCTTC. This sequence encodes CASSEAGGYGYTF.

The chain has TRBV23-1 and TRBJ2-3, with a weak D call TRBD1 (5 bases). TRBV23-1 is given ORF status, its function remaining uncertain. The CDR3 runs to 13 residues. V was clipped by 7 bases and J by 1 base, with 9 bases between them. CDR3 nucleotides: TGCGCCAGCACCCCGACAGGCACAGATACGCAGTATTTT. Translation: CASTPTGTDTQYF.

The CDR3 sequence: CASSLTAGGSETQYF. The CDR3 DNA reads as TGTGCCAGCAGCTTAACGGCGGGAGGGAGTGAGACCCAGTACTTC. This chain links TRBV7-3 with TRBJ2-5; 9 nucleotides align to TRBD2. With V trimmed by 0 bases and J by 5 bases, 4 bases remained unmatched. CDR1 SGHTA and CDR2 FQGTGA come from the germline V gene. The CDR3 totals 15 residues.

V is TRBV6-5 and J is TRBJ1-1; D gene unclear. The CDR3 sequence is 16 residues long. Trimming took off 2 bases at V and 4 bases at J, with 17 bases between the two ends. Germline CDR1 reads MNHEY; CDR2 reads SVGAGI. The CDR3 DNA sequence: TGTGCCAGCAGTTACGTCAGTCAGTCGGGAAGCACTGAAGCTTTCTTT. Its protein is CASSYVSQSGSTEAFF.

The chain combines TRBV6-6 with TRBJ2-3; D is unclear. The CDR3 length is 15 residues. Germline V gene sequence: CDR1 MNHNY, CDR2 SVGAGI (reference sequence). The germline V and J ends were trimmed by 6 bases and 3 bases, with 16 bases remaining between them. CDR3 DNA: TGTGCCAGCAGACGCCCGCGAGGCAGGACAGATACGCAGTATTTT. Amino acid sequence: CASRRPRGRTDTQYF.

This clone occurred a few times. V usage is TRBV25-1 and J usage is TRBJ1-2; D is unclear. Trimming took 2 bases from V and 1 from J, leaving 14 bases between them. Germline V gene sequence: CDR1 MGHDK, CDR2 SYGVNS. The CDR3 length is 16 residues. The CDR3 region is CASSEGTALSNYGYTF. The CDR3 DNA sequence: TGTGCCAGCAGTGAAGGAACAGCATTAAGTAACTATGGCTACACCTTC.

V gene TRBV6-1 combines with J gene TRBJ1-2, with D unclear. Trimming shortened V by 7 bases and J by 7 bases, and 19 bases separated the two germline ends. The germline CDR1 and CDR2 sequences are MNHNS and SASEGT. The CDR3 sequence is 14 residues long. CDR3 in DNA: TGTGCCAGCACTTCTAGGAGCGCGGCGGGTGGCTACACCTTC. It codes for CASTSRSAAGGYTF.